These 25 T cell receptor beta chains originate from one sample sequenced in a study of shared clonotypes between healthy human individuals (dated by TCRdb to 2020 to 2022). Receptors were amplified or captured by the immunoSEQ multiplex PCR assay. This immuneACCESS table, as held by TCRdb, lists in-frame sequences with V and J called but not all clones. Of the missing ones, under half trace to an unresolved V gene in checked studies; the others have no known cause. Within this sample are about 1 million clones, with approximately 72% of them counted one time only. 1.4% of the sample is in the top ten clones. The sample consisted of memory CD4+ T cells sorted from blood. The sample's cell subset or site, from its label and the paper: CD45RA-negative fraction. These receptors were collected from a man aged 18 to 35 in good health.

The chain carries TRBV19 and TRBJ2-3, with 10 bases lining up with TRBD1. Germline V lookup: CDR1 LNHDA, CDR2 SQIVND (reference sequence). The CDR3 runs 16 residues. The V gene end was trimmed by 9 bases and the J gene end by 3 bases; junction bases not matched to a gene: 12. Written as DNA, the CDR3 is TGTGCCAGCACACCGACAGGGGGCAGTGTTACAGATACGCAGTATTTT. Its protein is CASTPTGGSVTDTQYF.

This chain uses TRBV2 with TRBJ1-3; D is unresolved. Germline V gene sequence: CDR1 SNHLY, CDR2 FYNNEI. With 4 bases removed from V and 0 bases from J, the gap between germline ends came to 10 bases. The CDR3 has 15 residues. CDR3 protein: CASSVNINSGNTIYF. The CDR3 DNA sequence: TGTGCCAGCAGTGTGAACATTAACTCTGGAAACACCATATATTTT.

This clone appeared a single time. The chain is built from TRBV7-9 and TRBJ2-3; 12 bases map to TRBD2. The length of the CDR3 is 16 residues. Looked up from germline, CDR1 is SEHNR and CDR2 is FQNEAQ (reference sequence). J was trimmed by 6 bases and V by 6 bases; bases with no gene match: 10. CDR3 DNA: TGTGCCAGCAGTCAAGGGACTAGCGGGCTGGCGGATACGCAGTATTTT. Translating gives CASSQGTSGLADTQYF. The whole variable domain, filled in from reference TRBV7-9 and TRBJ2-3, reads DTGVSQNPRHKITKRGQNVTFRCDPISEHNRLYWYRQTLGQGPEFLTYFQNEAQLEKSRLLSDRFSAERPKGSFSTLEIQRTEQGDSAMYLCASSQGTSGLADTQYFGPGTRLTVL.

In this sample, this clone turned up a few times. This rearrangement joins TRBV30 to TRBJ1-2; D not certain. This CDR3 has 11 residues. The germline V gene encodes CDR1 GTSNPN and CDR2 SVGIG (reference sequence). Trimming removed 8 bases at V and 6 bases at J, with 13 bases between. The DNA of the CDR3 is TGTGCCGGTGGGCGGGGAGATGGCTACACCTTC. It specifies CAGGRGDGYTF.

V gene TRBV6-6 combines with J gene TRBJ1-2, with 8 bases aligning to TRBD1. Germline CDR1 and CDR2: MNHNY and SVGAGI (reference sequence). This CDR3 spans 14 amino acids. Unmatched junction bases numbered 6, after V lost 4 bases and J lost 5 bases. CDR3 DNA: TGTGCCAGCAGTTTAGACAGGGGAGGATATGGCTACACCTTC. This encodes CASSLDRGGYGYTF.

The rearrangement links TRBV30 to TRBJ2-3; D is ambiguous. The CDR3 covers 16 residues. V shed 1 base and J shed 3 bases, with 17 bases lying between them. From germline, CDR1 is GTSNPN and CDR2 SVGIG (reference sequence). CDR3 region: CAWSGWAAASTDTQYF. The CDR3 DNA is TGTGCCTGGAGTGGGTGGGCGGCCGCCTCGACAGATACGCAGTATTTT.

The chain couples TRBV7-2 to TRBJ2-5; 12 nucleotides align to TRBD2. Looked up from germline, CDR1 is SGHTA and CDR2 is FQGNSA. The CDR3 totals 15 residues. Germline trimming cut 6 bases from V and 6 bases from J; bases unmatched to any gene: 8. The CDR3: CASSPLTSGRQTQYF. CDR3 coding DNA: TGTGCCAGCAGTCCCCTGACTAGCGGGAGACAGACCCAGTACTTC.

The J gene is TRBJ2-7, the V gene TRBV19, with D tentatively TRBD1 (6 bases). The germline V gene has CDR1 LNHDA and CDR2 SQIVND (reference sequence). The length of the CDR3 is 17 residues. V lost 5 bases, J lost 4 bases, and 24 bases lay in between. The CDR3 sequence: CASSSISGTTLSYEQYF. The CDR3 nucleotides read TGTGCCAGTAGTTCGATATCCGGGACAACGCTCTCTTACGAGCAGTACTTC.

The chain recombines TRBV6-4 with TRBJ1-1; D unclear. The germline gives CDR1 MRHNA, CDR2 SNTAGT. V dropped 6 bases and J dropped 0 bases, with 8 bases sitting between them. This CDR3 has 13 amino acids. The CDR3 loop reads CASSAALNTEAFF. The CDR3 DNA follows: TGTGCCAGCAGCGCGGCCCTGAACACTGAAGCTTTCTTT.

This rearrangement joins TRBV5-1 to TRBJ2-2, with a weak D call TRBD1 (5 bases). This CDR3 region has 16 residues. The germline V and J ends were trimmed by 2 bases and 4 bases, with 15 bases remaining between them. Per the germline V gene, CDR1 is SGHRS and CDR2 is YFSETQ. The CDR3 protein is CASSFHTRASTGELFF. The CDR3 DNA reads TGCGCCAGCAGCTTTCACACCAGGGCTAGCACCGGGGAGCTGTTTTTT. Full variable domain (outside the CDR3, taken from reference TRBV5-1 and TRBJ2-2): KAGVTQTPRYLIKTRGQQVTLSCSPISGHRSVSWYQQTPGQGLQFLFEYFSETQRNKGNFPGRFSGRQFSNSRSEMNVSTLELGDSALYLCASSFHTRASTGELFFGEGSRLTVL.

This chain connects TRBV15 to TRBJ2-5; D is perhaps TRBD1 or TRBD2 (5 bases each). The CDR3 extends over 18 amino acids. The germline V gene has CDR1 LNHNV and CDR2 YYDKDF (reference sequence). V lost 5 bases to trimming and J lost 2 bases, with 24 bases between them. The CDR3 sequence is CATSPGGRMMGQQETQYF. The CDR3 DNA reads TGTGCCACCAGCCCTGGGGGTCGGATGATGGGCCAGCAAGAGACCCAGTACTTC.

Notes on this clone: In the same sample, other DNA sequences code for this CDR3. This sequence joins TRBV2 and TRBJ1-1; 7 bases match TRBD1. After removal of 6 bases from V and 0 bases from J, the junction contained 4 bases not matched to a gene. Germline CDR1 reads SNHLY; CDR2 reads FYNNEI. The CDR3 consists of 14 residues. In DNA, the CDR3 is TGTGCCAGCAGCGTGACAGGGCTGAACACTGAAGCTTTCTTT. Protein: CASSVTGLNTEAFF.

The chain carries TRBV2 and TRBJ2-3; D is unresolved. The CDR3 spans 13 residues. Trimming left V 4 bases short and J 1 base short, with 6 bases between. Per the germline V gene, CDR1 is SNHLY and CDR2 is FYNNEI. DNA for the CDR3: TGTGCCAGCAGTGCTTTGGGCACAGATACGCAGTATTTT. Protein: CASSALGTDTQYF. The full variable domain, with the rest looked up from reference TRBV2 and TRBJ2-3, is EPEVTQTPSHQVTQMGQEVILRCVPISNHLYFYWYRQILGQKVEFLVSFYNNEISEKSEIFDDQFSVERPDGSNFTLKIRSTKLEDSAMYFCASSALGTDTQYFGPGTRLTVL.

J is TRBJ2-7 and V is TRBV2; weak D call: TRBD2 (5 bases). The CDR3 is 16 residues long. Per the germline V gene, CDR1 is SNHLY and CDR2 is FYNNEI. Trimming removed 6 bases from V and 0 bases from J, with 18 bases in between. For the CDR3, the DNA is TGTGCCAGCAGCGACCCCGGACTGTCCAGCTCCTACGAGCAGTACTTC. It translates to CASSDPGLSSSYEQYF.

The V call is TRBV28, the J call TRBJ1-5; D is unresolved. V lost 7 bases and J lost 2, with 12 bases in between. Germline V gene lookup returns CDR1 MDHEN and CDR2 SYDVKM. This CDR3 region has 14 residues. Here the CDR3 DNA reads TGTGCCAGCATGGGAAGTTTGGGCAATCAGCCCCAGCATTTT. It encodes CASMGSLGNQPQHF.

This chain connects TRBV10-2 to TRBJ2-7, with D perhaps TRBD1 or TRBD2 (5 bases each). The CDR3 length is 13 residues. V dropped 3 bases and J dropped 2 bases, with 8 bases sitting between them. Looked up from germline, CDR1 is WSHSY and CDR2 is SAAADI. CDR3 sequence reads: CASSEGTAYEQYF. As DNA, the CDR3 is TGCGCCAGCAGTGAAGGGACGGCCTACGAGCAGTACTTC.

CDR3 in DNA: TGCGCCAGCAGCCAAGATAAACGTCAGCCCCAGCATTTT. This translates into CASSQDKRQPQHF. The chain recombines TRBV4-3 with TRBJ1-5, with D unresolved. This CDR3 is 13 amino acids long. Germline V gene lookup returns CDR1 LGHNA and CDR2 YSLEER. The V end was cut by 0 bases, the J end by 6 bases, with 6 bases between.

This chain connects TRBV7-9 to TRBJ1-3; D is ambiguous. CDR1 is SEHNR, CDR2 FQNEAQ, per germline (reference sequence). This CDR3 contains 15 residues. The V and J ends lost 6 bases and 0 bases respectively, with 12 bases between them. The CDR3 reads CASRGTASSGNTIYF. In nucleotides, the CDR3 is TGTGCCAGCAGGGGAACAGCCAGCTCTGGAAACACCATATATTTT.

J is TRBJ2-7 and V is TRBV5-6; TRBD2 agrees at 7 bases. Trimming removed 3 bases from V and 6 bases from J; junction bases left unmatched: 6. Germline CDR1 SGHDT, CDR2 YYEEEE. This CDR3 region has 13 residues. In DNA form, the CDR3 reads TGTGCCAGCAGCTCTCAATGGGGGGGCGAGCAGTACTTC. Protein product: CASSSQWGGEQYF. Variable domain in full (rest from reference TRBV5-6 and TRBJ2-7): DAGVTQSPTHLIKTRGQQVTLRCSPKSGHDTVSWYQQALGQGPQFIFQYYEEEERQRGNFPDRFSGHQFPNYSSELNVNALLLGDSALYLCASSSQWGGEQYFGPGTRLTVT.

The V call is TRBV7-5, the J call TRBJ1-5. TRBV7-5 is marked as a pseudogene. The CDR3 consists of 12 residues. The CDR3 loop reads CARSSQNQPQHF. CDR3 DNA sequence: TGTGCCAGAAGCTCCCAAAACCAGCCCCAGCATTTT.

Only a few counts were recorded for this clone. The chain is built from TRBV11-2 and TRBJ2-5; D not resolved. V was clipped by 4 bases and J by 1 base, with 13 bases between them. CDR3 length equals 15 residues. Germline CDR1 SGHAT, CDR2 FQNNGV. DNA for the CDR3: TGTGCCAGCAGCTCCGGACCGACGACCCAAGAGACCCAGTACTTC. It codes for CASSSGPTTQETQYF.

The CDR3 nucleotides read TGTGCCACCTACCTTCCCCACGAGCAGTACTTC. This gives the protein CATYLPHEQYF. The rearrangement joins TRBV5-8 to TRBJ2-7; no reliable D call. Germline V gene sequence: CDR1 SGHTS, CDR2 YDEGEE. V gave up 9 bases and J gave up 5 bases, with 12 bases separating them. The CDR3 has 11 amino acids.

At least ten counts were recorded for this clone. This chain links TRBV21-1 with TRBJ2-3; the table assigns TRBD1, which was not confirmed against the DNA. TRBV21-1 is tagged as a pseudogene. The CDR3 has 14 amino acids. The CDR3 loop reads CASSRAGFTDTQYF. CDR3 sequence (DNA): TGTGCCAGCAGCAGGGCAGGGTTCACAGATACGCAGTATTTT.

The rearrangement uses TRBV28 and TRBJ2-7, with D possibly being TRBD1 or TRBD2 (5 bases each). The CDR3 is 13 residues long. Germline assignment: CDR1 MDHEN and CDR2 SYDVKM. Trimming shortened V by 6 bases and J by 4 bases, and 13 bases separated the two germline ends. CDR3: CASSPGPPYEQYF. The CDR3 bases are TGTGCCAGCAGCCCGGGACCGCCTTACGAGCAGTACTTC.

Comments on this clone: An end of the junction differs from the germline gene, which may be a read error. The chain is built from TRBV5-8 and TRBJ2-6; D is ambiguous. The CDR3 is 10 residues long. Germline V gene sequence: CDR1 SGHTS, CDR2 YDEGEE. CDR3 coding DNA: TGTGCCAGCAGCTTGATTAGGTTGTCTTTC. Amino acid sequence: CASSLIRLSF.